Following are 22 T cell receptor beta chains from one sample sequenced in a study of spatial heterogeneity in lung cancer. TCRdb ran MiXCR on the 5' RACE reads and lists one entry per CDR3 protein. The data show roughly 20,000 distinct CDR3 sequences, 4.5% to 5% seen once. As for time point: sample taken at primary tumor resection. Tumor, nontumor lung or frozen PBMC supplied whole RNA that was sequenced unsorted. Sequenced here: PBMCs, sampled at surgery. The receptor source for this set is a male donor with early-stage non-small cell lung cancer.

This clonotype was seen repeatedly, ten times or more. The V gene is TRBV4-3, the J gene TRBJ1-2; D remains unclear. The V end lost 4 bases, the J end lost 2 bases, and 14 bases lay between the germline ends. The CDR3 covers 15 residues. Germline loops: CDR1 LGHNA, CDR2 YSLEER. The CDR3 region has the DNA TGCGCCAGCAGCCTCGGAGTTGGCATGAACTATGGCTACACCTTC. This sequence encodes CASSLGVGMNYGYTF.

This clonotype is medium-sized by share. The J gene is TRBJ2-5, the V gene TRBV7-9, with D tentatively TRBD1 (6 bases). Trimming left V 3 bases short and J 7 bases short, with 12 bases between. This CDR3 contains 13 residues. Germline CDR1 and CDR2: SEHNR and FQNEAQ (reference sequence). CDR3 sequence: CASSFTAQGTQYF. CDR3 sequence (DNA): TGTGCCAGCAGCTTCACCGCACAGGGGACCCAGTACTTC.

This clonotype occurred many times. The rearrangement uses TRBV5-4 and TRBJ2-7; D is perhaps TRBD1 (6 bases). V gave up 4 bases and J gave up 4 bases, with 18 bases separating them. This CDR3 is 15 amino acids long. CDR1 SGHNT and CDR2 YYREEE come from the germline V gene (reference sequence). CDR3 nucleotides: TGTGCCAGCAGCATTAAACAGGGTTCCCCGTACGAGCAGTACTTC. Translated: CASSIKQGSPYEQYF.

In this sample, this clonotype is medium-sized. As DNA, the CDR3 is TGTGCCAGCAGCCAAGACCAAGGGTTGAATAGAGGTGGCTACACCTTC. Protein: CASSQDQGLNRGGYTF. V and J are TRBV3-1 and TRBJ1-2, with D unclear. The CDR3 runs to 16 residues. The germline CDR1 and CDR2 sequences are LGHDT and YNNKEL (reference sequence). V shed 0 bases and J shed 7 bases, with 18 bases lying between them.

The table lists this clonotype with many counts. The chain joins TRBV18 to TRBJ2-5; 7 bases line up with TRBD2. Trimming cost V 2 bases and J 5 bases; bases outside gene matches: 2. This CDR3 comprises 13 residues. The germline gives CDR1 KGHSH, CDR2 LQKENI. CDR3 sequence: CASSPGLEETQYF. CDR3 DNA sequence: TGTGCCAGCTCACCAGGACTAGAGGAGACCCAGTACTTC.

This clonotype was recorded many times. The rearrangement links TRBV27 to TRBJ2-3, with 7 bases that match TRBD1. CDR3 length: 14 amino acids. Germline lookup yields CDR1 MNHEY and CDR2 SMNVEV (reference sequence). V gave up 2 bases and J gave up 6 bases; unmatched junction bases: 5. As DNA, the CDR3 is TGTGCCAGCAGTTTAACAGGGGATGACGATACGCAGTATTTT. Translating it yields CASSLTGDDDTQYF.

This clonotype was observed at least ten times. The chain couples TRBV7-2 to TRBJ2-3; 7 nucleotides match TRBD1. This CDR3 has 15 amino acids. Trimming cost V 3 bases and J 6 bases; bases outside gene matches: 9. Germline CDR1 reads SGHTA; CDR2 reads FQGNSA. The CDR3 nucleotides read TGTGCCAGCAGCTTGGGGGACAGTCGTGTGGATACGCAGTATTTT. Translating it yields CASSLGDSRVDTQYF.

Within the sample, this clonotype is medium-sized. This chain joins TRBV10-3 and TRBJ2-5; TRBD1 matches 9 bases. The CDR3 runs to 15 residues. Germline CDR1 and CDR2: ENHRY and SYGVKD. V trimming: 2 bases; J trimming: 5 bases; junction bases outside the gene matches: 6. In DNA form, the CDR3 reads TGTGCCATCAGTGAGAGACAGGGGGTTTTTGAGACCCAGTACTTC. Translation: CAISERQGVFETQYF.

The table lists this clonotype with many counts. This chain connects TRBV6-6 to TRBJ2-4, with a tentative D call TRBD2 (6 bases). V was pared by 11 bases and J by 8 bases, with 13 bases between. This CDR3 is built from 11 residues. Germline V gives CDR1 MNHNY, CDR2 SVGAGI (reference sequence). This CDR3 is CASSSGDIQYF. CDR3 DNA sequence: TGTGCCTCGAGCTCGGGGGACATTCAGTACTTC.

As regards this clonotype: Possible read error: a much larger clone is one base away. The CDR3 protein is CVSSRGDKRDYEQYF. CDR3 nucleotides: TGTGTCAGCAGCCGGGGCGACAAGAGGGATTACGAGCAGTACTTC. This chain connects TRBV11-2 to TRBJ2-7; either TRBD1 or TRBD2 may fit D (5 bases each). This CDR3 spans 15 amino acids. Per germline, CDR1 SGHAT and CDR2 FQNNGV.

This clonotype was seen repeatedly, ten times or more. This chain uses TRBV4-2 with TRBJ1-2, with D perhaps matching TRBD1 (5 bases). This CDR3 has 19 residues. Trimming cost V 1 base and J 6 bases, with 27 bases left between them. The germline V gene has CDR1 LGHNA and CDR2 YNFKEQ. In DNA form, the CDR3 reads TGTGCCAGCAGCCAAGTCGGTTCCACGTCGACAGCAGCTGGGGATGGCTACACCTTC. As protein: CASSQVGSTSTAAGDGYTF.

This clonotype was recorded at least ten times. The chain carries TRBV10-3 and TRBJ2-1; D remains ambiguous. Germline CDR1 reads ENHRY; CDR2 reads SYGVKD. Trimming stripped 3 bases from V and 7 bases from J, with 7 bases between. This CDR3 comprises 12 residues. The CDR3 sequence: CAISEFGNEQFF. As DNA, the CDR3 is TGTGCCATCAGTGAATTTGGGAATGAGCAGTTCTTC.

This clonotype appeared many times. The chain employs TRBV3-1 and TRBJ2-2, with a tentative D call TRBD2 (5 bases). The CDR3 loop spans 16 amino acids. The V gene's germline CDR1 is LGHDT and CDR2 YNNKEL (reference sequence). Trimming left V 2 bases short and J 6 bases short, with 16 bases between. CDR3 sequence (DNA): TGTGCCAGCAGCCAATTACTAGTTTCTTCCGCCGGGGAGCTGTTTTTT. This encodes CASSQLLVSSAGELFF.

This clonotype is labeled medium-sized. This chain joins TRBV29-1 and TRBJ2-3; D is unresolved. Trimming shortened V by 5 bases and J by 0 bases, and 6 bases separated the two germline ends. Germline V gene lookup returns CDR1 SQVTM and CDR2 ANQGSEA. CDR3 size: 12 residues. The CDR3, as DNA: TGCAGCGTTCGCCCTAGCACAGATACGCAGTATTTT. This encodes CSVRPSTDTQYF.

This clonotype was picked up a small number of times. The J gene is TRBJ2-1, the V gene TRBV12-3 or TRBV12-4; TRBD2 is a possible D gene (6 bases). Trimming removed 1 base at V and 8 bases at J, with 12 bases between. The CDR3 is made up of 14 amino acids. The CDR3 protein is CASSLDAGMDEQFF. CDR3 coding DNA: TGTGCCAGCAGTTTAGATGCGGGGATGGATGAGCAGTTCTTC.

This clonotype was seen many times. The chain recombines TRBV6-1 with TRBJ1-6, with 7 bases identical to TRBD1. The CDR3 extends over 14 amino acids. CDR1 MNHNS and CDR2 SASEGT come from the germline V gene. J gave up 7 bases and V 4 bases, and 4 bases lay outside the gene matches. CDR3 region: CASSAGQLNSPLHF. In DNA form, the CDR3 reads TGTGCCAGCAGTGCGGGACAGCTAAATTCACCCCTCCACTTT.

This clonotype was picked up many times. The genes are TRBV25-1 and TRBJ2-1, with D possibly called TRBD1 or TRBD2 (6 bases each). The CDR3 runs to 13 residues. The germline V gene has CDR1 MGHDK and CDR2 SYGVNS. The V end lost 10 bases, the J end lost 9 bases, and 19 bases lay between the germline ends. The CDR3 reads CATARGAQGEQFF. DNA of the CDR3: TGTGCCACTGCGAGGGGGGCGCAGGGTGAGCAGTTCTTC. Combining the CDR3 with reference TRBV25-1 and TRBJ2-1 gives the whole variable domain EADIYQTPRYLVIGTGKKITLECSQTMGHDKMYWYQQDPGMELHLIHYSYGVNSTEKGDLSSESTVSRIRTEHFPLTLESARPSHTSQYLCATARGAQGEQFFGPGTRLTVL.

CDR3 protein: CASSPGGVSSYNEQFF. DNA for the CDR3: TGTGCCAGCAGCCCCGGGGGGGTTTCCTCCTACAATGAGCAGTTCTTC. The chain uses TRBV12-3 or TRBV12-4 and TRBJ2-1, with TRBD2 matching 8 bases. Germline trimming cut 6 bases from V and 0 bases from J; bases unmatched to any gene: 7. The CDR3 is 16 residues long.

This clonotype showed up many times. This chain connects TRBV9 to TRBJ1-1; no clear D gene. The CDR3 spans 14 residues. CDR1 SGDLS and CDR2 YYNGEE come from the germline V gene. Trimming removed 1 base at V and 6 bases at J, with 13 bases between. The CDR3 loop reads CASSVSPGVSEAFF. As DNA, the CDR3 is TGTGCCAGCAGCGTATCTCCCGGGGTATCTGAAGCTTTCTTT.

This clonotype was counted ten times or more. The V call is TRBV14, the J call TRBJ2-7; possible D gene TRBD1, 5 bases. This CDR3 region has 15 residues. V shed 1 base and J shed 2 bases, with 12 bases lying between them. Germline CDR1 SGHDN, CDR2 FVKESK. This chain's CDR3 is CASSQGRKGPYEQYF. The CDR3 DNA reads TGTGCCAGCAGCCAAGGGAGAAAGGGGCCCTACGAGCAGTACTTC.

The gene calls are TRBV11-2 and TRBJ2-2; the match to TRBD2 covers 8 bases. The ends lost 2 bases at V and 3 bases at J; junction bases unmatched: 14. In germline, CDR1 is SGHAT, CDR2 FQNNGV. The CDR3 runs to 19 residues. Here the CDR3 DNA reads TGTGCCAGCAGCTTAAGGTTCCAACTAGCGGAAAAATACACCGGGGAGCTGTTTTTT. Translating gives CASSLRFQLAEKYTGELFF. Combining the CDR3 with reference TRBV11-2 and TRBJ2-2 gives the whole variable domain EAGVAQSPRYKIIEKRQSVAFWCNPISGHATLYWYQQILGQGPKLLIQFQNNGVVDDSQLPKDRFSAERLKGVDSTLKIQPAKLEDSAVYLCASSLRFQLAEKYTGELFFGEGSRLTVL.

This clonotype occurred many times. The chain couples TRBV9 to TRBJ1-1; D possibly corresponds to TRBD1 (6 bases). The CDR3 consists of 14 residues. Germline V gene data show CDR1 as SGDLS and CDR2 as YYNGEE. Trimming stripped 3 bases from V and 6 bases from J, with 15 bases between. CDR3 coding DNA: TGTGCCAGCAGCGAGAACGTGGGGGGCGCTGAAGCTTTCTTT. Translation: CASSENVGGAEAFF.